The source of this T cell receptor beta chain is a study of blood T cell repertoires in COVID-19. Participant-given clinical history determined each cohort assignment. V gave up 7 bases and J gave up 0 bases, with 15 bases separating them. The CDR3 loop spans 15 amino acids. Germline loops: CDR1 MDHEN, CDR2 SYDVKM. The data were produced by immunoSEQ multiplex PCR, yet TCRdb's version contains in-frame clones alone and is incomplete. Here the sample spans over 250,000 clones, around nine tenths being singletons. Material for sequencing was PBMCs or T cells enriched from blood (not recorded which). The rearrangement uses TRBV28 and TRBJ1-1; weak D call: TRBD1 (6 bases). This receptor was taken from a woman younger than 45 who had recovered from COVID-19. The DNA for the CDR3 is TGTGCCAGCACCCTATCAACAGGGTTGAACACTGAAGCTTTCTTT. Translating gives CASTLSTGLNTEAFF. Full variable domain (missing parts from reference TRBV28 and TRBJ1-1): DVKVTQSSRYLVKRTGEKVFLECVQDMDHENMFWYRQDPGLGLRLIYFSYDVKMKEKGDIPEGYSVSREKKERFSLILESASTNQTSMYLCASTLSTGLNTEAFFGQGTRLTVV.